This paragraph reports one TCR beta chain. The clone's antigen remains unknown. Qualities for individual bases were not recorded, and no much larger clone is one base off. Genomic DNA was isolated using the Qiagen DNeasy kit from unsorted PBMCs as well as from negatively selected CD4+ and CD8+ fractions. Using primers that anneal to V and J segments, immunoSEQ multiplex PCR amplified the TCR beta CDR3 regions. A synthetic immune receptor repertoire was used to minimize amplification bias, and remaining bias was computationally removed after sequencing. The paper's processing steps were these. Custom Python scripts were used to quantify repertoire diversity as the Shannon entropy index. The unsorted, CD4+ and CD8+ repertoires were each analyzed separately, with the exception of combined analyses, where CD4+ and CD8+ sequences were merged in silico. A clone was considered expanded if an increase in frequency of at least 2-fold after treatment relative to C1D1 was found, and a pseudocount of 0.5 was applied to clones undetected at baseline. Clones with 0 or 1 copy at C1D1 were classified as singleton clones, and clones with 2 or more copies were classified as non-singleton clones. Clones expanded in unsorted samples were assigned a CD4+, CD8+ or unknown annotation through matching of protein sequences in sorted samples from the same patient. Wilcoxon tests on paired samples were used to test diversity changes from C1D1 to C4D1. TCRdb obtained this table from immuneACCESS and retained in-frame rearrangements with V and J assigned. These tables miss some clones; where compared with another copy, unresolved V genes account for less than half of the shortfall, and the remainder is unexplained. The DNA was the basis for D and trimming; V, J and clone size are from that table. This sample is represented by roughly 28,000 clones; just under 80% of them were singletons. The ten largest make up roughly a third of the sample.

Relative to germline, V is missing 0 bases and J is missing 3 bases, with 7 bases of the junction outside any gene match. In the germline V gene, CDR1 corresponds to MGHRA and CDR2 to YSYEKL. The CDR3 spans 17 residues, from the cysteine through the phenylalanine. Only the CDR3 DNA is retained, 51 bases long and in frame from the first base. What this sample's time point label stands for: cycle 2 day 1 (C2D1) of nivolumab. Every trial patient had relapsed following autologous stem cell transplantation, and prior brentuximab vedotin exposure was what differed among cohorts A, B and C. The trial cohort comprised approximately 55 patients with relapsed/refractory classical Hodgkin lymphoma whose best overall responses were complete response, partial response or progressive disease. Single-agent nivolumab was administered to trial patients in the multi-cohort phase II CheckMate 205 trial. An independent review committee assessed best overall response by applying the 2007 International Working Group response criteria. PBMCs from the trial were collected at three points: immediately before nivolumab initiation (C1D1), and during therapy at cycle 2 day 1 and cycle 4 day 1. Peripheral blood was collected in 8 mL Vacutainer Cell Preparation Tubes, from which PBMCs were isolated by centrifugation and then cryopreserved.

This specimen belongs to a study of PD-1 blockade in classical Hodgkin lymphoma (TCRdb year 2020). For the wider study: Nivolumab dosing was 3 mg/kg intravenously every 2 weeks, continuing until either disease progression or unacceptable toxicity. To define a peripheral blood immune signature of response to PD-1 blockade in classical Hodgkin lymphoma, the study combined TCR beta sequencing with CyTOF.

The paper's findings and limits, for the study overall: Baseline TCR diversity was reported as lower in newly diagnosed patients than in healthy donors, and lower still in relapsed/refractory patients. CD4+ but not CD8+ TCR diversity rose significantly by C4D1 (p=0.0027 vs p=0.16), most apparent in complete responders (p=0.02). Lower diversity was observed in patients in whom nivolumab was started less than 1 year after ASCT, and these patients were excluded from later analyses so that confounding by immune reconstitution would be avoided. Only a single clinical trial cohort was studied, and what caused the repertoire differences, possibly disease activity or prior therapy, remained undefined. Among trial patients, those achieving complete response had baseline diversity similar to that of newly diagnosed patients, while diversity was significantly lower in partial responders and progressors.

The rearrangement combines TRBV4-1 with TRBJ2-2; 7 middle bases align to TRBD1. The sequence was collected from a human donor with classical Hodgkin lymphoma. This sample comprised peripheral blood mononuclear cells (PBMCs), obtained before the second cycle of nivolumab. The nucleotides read TGCGCCAGCAGCCAAGATCAGAGGGGGCGGCACACCGGGGAGCTGTTTTTT. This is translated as CASSQDQRGRHTGELFF.